This record concerns one T cell receptor (beta chain) sequence. Antigen specificity is unknown. These data belong to a study of identical twins. Findings and caveats of the study: The more abundant beta clonotypes in cord blood had fewer insertions, and memory repertoires did not show this.

A universal primer binding site was introduced by template switching. The final cDNA contained unique molecular identifiers. TCRdb reprocessed the 5' RACE reads via MiXCR and lists one record per CDR3 protein. The table has around 1.7 million distinct CDR3 sequences, about 30% seen once. This CDR3 spans 12 amino acids. The germline V and J ends were trimmed by 7 bases and 6 bases, with 14 bases remaining between them. The germline CDR1 and CDR2 sequences are DFQATT and SNEGSKA (reference sequence). The gene calls are TRBV20-1 and TRBJ2-3; D ambiguous. The sequencing input was cord blood. This TCR was recovered from a newborn girl in good health. CDR3 DNA: TGCAGTGATGGAGCTAGGGTCGATACGCAGTATTTT. Amino acids: CSDGARVDTQYF.